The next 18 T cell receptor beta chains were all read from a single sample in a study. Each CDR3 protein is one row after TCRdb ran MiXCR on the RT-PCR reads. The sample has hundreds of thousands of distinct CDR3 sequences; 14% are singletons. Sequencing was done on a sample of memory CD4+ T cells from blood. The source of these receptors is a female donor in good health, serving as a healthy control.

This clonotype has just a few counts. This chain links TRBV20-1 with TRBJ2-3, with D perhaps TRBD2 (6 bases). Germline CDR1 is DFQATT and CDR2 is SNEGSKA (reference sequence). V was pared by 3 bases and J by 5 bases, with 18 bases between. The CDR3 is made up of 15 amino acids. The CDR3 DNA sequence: TGCAGTGCTAGTAGGAGATCCGGGAGTGAAGATACGCAGTATTTT. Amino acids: CSASRRSGSEDTQYF.

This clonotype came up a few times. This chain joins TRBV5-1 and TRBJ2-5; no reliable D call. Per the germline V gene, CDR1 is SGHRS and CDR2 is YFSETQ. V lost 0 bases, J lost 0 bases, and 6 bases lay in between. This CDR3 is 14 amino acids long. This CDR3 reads CASSLDVNQETQYF. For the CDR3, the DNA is TGCGCCAGCAGCTTGGACGTCAACCAAGAGACCCAGTACTTC.

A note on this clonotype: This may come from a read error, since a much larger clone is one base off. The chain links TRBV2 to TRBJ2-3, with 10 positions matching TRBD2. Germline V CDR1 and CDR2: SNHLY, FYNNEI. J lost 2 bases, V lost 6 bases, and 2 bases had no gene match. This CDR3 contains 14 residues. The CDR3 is CASSGLAVTDTQYF. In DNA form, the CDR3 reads TGTGCCAGCAGCGGACTAGCGGTCACAGATACGCAGTATTTT.

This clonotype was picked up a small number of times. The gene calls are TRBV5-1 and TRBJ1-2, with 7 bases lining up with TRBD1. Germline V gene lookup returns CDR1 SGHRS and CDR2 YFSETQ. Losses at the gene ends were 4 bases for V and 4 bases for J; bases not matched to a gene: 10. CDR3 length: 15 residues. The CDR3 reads CASSQMTGSSYGYTF. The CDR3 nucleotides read TGCGCCAGCAGCCAGATGACAGGGTCGAGCTATGGCTACACCTTC.

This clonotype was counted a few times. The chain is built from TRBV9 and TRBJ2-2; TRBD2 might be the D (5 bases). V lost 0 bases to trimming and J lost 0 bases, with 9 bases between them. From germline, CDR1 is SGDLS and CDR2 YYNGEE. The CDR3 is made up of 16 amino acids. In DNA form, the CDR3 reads TGTGCCAGCAGCGTAGCTAGCCCCGCGAACACCGGGGAGCTGTTTTTT. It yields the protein CASSVASPANTGELFF.

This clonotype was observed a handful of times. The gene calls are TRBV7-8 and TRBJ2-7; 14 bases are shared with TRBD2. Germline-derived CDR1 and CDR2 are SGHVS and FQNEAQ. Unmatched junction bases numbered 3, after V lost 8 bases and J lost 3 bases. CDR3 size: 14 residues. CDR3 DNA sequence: TGTGCCAGCGCCGGGACTAGCGGGAGCTACGAGCAGTACTTC. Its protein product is CASAGTSGSYEQYF.

The CDR3 DNA reads as TGCAGTGCCCAGGGACTAGCGGGACCAGATACGCAGTATTTT. Translation: CSAQGLAGPDTQYF. The chain links TRBV20-1 to TRBJ2-3; the match to TRBD2 covers 13 bases. This CDR3 region has 14 residues. The ends lost 6 bases at V and 4 bases at J; junction bases unmatched: 4. CDR1 DFQATT and CDR2 SNEGSKA come from the germline V gene (reference sequence).

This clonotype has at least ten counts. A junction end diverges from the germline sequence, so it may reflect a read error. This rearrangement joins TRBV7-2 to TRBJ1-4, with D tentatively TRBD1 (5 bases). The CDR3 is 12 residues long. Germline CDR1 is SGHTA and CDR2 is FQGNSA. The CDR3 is CASSLATRQWVF. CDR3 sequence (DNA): TGTGCCAGCAGCTTAGCCACAAGACAGTGGGTTTTT.

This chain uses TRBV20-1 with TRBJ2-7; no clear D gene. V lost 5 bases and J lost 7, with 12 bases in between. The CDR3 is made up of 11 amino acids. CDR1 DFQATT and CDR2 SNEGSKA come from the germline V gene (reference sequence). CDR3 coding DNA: TGCAGTGCTCCTCAACCCTCAGAGCAGTACTTC. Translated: CSAPQPSEQYF.

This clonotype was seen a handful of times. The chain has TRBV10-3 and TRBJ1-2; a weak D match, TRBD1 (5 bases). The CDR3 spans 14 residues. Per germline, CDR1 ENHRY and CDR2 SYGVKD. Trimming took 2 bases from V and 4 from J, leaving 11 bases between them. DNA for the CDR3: TGTGCCATCAGTGAGGGAGGGGTTGGCTATGGCTACACCTTC. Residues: CAISEGGVGYGYTF.

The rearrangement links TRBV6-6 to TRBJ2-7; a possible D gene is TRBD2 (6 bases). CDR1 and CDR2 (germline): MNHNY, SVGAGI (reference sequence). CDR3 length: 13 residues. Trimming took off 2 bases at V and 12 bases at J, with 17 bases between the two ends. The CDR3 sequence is CASSYQRDSFRYF. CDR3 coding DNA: TGTGCCAGCAGTTACCAAAGGGACTCCTTCAGGTACTTC.

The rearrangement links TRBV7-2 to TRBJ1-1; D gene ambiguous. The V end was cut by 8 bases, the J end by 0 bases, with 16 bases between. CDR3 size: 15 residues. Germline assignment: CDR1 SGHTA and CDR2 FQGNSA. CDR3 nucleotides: TGTGCCAGCCGCGAGGGAGGGCACATGAACACTGAAGCTTTCTTT. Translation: CASREGGHMNTEAFF.

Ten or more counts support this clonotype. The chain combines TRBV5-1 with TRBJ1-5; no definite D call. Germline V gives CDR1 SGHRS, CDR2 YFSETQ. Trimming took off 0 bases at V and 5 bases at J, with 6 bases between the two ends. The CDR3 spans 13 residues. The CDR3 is CASSLGPHQPQHF. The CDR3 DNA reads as TGCGCCAGCAGCTTGGGGCCGCATCAGCCCCAGCATTTT.

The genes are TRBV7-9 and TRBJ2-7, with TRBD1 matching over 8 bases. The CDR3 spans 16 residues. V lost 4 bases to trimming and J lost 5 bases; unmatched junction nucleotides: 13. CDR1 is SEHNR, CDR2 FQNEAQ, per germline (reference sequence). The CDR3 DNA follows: TGTGCCAGCAGCTCCTCCTGGACAGGGAGGATCGACGAGCAGTACTTC. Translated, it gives CASSSSWTGRIDEQYF.

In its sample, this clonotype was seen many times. This chain's CDR3 is CSAPTDGGLSGDTQYF. In nucleotides, the CDR3 is TGCAGTGCGCCCACCGACGGGGGACTATCGGGAGATACGCAGTATTTT. The chain uses TRBV20-1 and TRBJ2-3; 7 positions agree with TRBD2. The V segment lost 6 bases and the J segment 5 bases; nucleotides outside the gene matches: 17. This CDR3 has 16 amino acids. Germline CDR1 is DFQATT and CDR2 is SNEGSKA (reference sequence).

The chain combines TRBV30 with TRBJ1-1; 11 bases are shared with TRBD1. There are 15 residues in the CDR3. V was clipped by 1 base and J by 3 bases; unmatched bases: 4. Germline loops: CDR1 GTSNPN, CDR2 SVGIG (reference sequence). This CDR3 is CAWSGGQGAYTEAFF. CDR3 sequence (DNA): TGTGCCTGGAGTGGTGGACAGGGGGCGTACACTGAAGCTTTCTTT.

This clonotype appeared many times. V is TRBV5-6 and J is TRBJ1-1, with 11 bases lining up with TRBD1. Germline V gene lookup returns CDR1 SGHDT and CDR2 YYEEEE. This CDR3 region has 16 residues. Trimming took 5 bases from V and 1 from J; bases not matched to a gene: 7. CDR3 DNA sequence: TGTGCCAGCAGTCGGGGACAGGGGGGATCGAACACTGAAGCTTTCTTT. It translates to CASSRGQGGSNTEAFF.

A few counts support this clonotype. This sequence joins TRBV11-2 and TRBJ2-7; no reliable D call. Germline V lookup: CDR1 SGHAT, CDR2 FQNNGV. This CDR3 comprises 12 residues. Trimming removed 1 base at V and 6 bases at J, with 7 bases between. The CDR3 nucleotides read TGTGCCAGCAGCTTAGGTCCCAGCGAGCAGTACTTC. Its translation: CASSLGPSEQYF.